The clone carrying this T cell receptor (beta chain) was seen at least ten times. As yet, its antigen is unknown. Trimming cost V 5 bases and J 5 bases; bases outside gene matches: 6. Germline CDR1 reads MNHEY; CDR2 reads SMNVEV (reference sequence). This CDR3 contains 15 residues. Absent ophthalmopathy progression within 18 months defined stable Graves' hyperthyroidism. Uncontrolled infection, other autoimmune disease, pregnancy or lactation barred patients from enrollment. The source of the sample is a study of T cells in Graves' hyperthyroidism and ophthalmopathy. Overall study: Peripheral blood was drawn at first diagnosis, prior to all treatment.

Researchers took RNA transcripts and amplified the TCR beta CDR3 regions from them. The study used the HTBI primer set for a first-round RT-PCR of the TCR CDR3. A single record per CDR3 protein comes from TCRdb applying MiXCR to the multiplex PCR reads. The repertoire has 550,000 to 800,000 distinct CDR3 sequences, around 15% of them found once; the top ten carry around 15%. Study observations and caveats: Blood also contained most expanded thyroid clonotypes above 0.001.

The chain has TRBV27 and TRBJ1-1; TRBD1 matches at 12 bases. The sequence was collected from a man over 45 with Graves' hyperthyroidism. Specimen: blood. CDR3 nucleotides: TGTGCCAGCAGTCCGGGACAGGGGGCAGGAACTGAAGCTTTCTTT. This gives the protein CASSPGQGAGTEAFF.